These T cell receptor beta chains were read from a single sample in a study of response to subunit inactivated influenza vaccine. TCRdb reprocessed the RT-PCR reads via MiXCR and lists one record per CDR3 protein. The table shows 150,000 to 200,000 distinct CDR3 sequences, with about 10% occurring only once. The source material was CD8+ T cells sorted from PBMCs, sampled about 23 months after vaccination. All receptors derive from a man aged 45 to 75 who received an inactivated influenza vaccine. Each CDR3 is given with its conserved first and last residue. D genes are given only for firm matches. For some rows the clone size is stated as once, few or many, or as a class when expanded; others skip it.

>TRBJ2-7|-|many|TRBV29-1
CSVVSAEFSYEQYF
TGCAGCGTTGTATCGGCAGAGTTTTCCTACGAGCAGTACTTC
>TRBJ2-1|TRBD2|-|TRBV5-6
CASSSGTSGAFYNEQFF
TGTGCCAGCAGCTCCGGGACTAGCGGGGCCTTCTACAATGAGCAGTTCTTC
>TRBJ2-3|-|many|TRBV10-3
CAISLAASTDTQYF
TGTGCCATCAGTCTAGCAGCTAGCACAGATACGCAGTATTTT
>TRBJ2-7|-|-|TRBV6-5
CASSYSGRGYEQYF
TGTGCCAGCAGTTACTCAGGCAGAGGCTACGAGCAGTACTTC
>TRBJ2-7|-|few|TRBV4-1
CASSPILGSLTYEQYF
TGCGCCAGCAGCCCTATCCTAGGGTCCTTAACCTACGAGCAGTACTTC
>TRBJ1-1|TRBD1|few|TRBV6-1
CASTLSRTGWTEAFF
TGTGCCAGCACCCTCTCCCGGACAGGTTGGACTGAAGCTTTCTTT
>TRBJ2-7|-|few|TRBV7-7
CASSKSLSYEQYF
TGTGCCAGCAGTAAAAGTCTATCCTACGAGCAGTACTTC
>TRBJ2-4|-|-|TRBV12-3/TRBV12-4
CASSFWRGRAAKNIQYF
TGTGCCAGCAGTTTTTGGCGGGGGCGCGCAGCCAAAAACATTCAGTACTTC
>TRBJ2-1|TRBD1|few|TRBV5-6
CASSSGTGVYNEQFF
TGTGCCAGCAGCTCCGGGACAGGGGTCTACAATGAGCAGTTCTTC
>TRBJ2-7|-|many|TRBV6-5
CASSTWNEQYF
TGTGCCAGCAGTACCTGGAACGAGCAGTACTTC
>TRBJ2-5|-|many|TRBV3-1
CASSQEARAYQETQYF
TGTGCCAGCAGCCAAGAGGCCAGGGCTTACCAAGAGACCCAGTACTTC
>TRBJ1-1|TRBD1|-|TRBV6-1
CASSPSGQVEAFF
TGTGCCAGCAGTCCCTCCGGACAGGTTGAAGCTTTCTTT
>TRBJ2-7|-|-|TRBV18
CASSPGPRPDEQYF
TGTGCCAGCTCACCCGGACCGAGGCCGGACGAGCAGTACTTC
>TRBJ2-1|-|few|TRBV7-9
CASSLAASRLNEQFF
TGTGCCAGCAGCTTAGCGGCTAGCAGATTGAATGAGCAGTTCTTC